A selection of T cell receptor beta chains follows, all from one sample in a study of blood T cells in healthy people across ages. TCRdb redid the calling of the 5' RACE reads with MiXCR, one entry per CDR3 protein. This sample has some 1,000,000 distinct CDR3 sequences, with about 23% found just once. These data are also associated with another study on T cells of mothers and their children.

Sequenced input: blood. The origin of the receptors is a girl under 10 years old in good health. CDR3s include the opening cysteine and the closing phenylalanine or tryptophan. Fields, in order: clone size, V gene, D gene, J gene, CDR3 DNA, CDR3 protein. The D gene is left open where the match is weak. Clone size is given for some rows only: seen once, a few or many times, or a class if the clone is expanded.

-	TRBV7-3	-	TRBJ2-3	TGTGCCAGCAGCTTTGACCCACAGGGGAGGGTCACAGATACGCAGTATTTT	CASSFDPQGRVTDTQYF
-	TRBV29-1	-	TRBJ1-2	TGCAGCGACCGGACAGTCGATGGCTACACCTTC	CSDRTVDGYTF
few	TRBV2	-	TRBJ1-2	TGTGCCAGCAGCGGACCAGGGTCCCATGGCTACACCTTC	CASSGPGSHGYTF
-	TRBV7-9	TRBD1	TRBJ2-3	TGTGCCAGCAGTTGGCCGGGACAGGGATTGACAGATACGCAGTATTTT	CASSWPGQGLTDTQYF
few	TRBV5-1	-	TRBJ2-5	TGCGCCAGCAGCTTGGGAGAGCGAAGATATCAAGAGACCCAGTACTTC	CASSLGERRYQETQYF
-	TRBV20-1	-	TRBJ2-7	TGCAGTGCTAGCCACGACTTATCCTACGAGCAGTACTTC	CSASHDLSYEQYF
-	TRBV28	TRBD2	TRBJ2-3	TGTGCCAGCAGTTTAACGGCGGGAGGCTCAGATACGCAGTATTTT	CASSLTAGGSDTQYF
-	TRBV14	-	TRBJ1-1	TGTGCCAGCAGCCAATCGGACCGCTTGAACACTGAAGCTTTCTTT	CASSQSDRLNTEAFF
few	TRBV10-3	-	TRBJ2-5	TGTGCCATCAGTGAGGGACACCTGCAAGAGACCCAGTACTTC	CAISEGHLQETQYF
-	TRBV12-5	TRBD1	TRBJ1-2	TGTGCTAGTGACTCGTCAGGGGGGCGCGGCTATGGCTACACCTTC	CASDSSGGRGYGYTF
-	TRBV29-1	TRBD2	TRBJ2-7	TGCAGCGTTGAAGTAGAGGCTAGCGGGGCCTACGAGCAGTACTTC	CSVEVEASGAYEQYF
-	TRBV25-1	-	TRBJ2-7	TGTGCCAGCGACTCCTCCTACGAGCAGTACTTC	CASDSSYEQYF
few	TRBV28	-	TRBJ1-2	TGTGCCAGCAGTTTGGGCAAGCCTAACTATGGCTACACCTTC	CASSLGKPNYGYTF
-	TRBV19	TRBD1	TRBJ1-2	TGTGCCAGTAGGACGACAGGGAAGCATGGCTATACCTTC	CASRTTGKHGYTF
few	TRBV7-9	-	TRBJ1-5	TGTGCCAGCAGCTTGGGGGGGGAGCAGCCCCAGCATTTT	CASSLGGEQPQHF
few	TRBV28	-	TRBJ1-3	TGTGCCAGCAGTTTAGTCGGGACGACCATATATTTT	CASSLVGTTIYF
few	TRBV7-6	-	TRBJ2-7	TGTGCCAGCAGCTCAGGCTCGTGGGAGCAGTACTTC	CASSSGSWEQYF
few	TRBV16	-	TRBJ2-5	TGTGCCAGCAGCCAATCTATGGAGACCCAGTACTTC	CASSQSMETQYF
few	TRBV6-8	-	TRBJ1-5	TGTGCCAGCAGTTACTCGCAGGTTATCGTACAGCCCCAGCATTTT	CASSYSQVIVQPQHF
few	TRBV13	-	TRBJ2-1	TGTGCCAGCAGCCTCGGTGACTACCGGGCCGACAATGAGCAGTTCTTC	CASSLGDYRADNEQFF
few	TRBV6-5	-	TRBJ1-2	TGTGCCAGCAGTTACTCGAGGGGCAGATCCTATGGCTACACCTTC	CASSYSRGRSYGYTF
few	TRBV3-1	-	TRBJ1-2	TGTGCCAGCAGCCAGTTCGCAGAGCACTATGGCTACACCTTC	CASSQFAEHYGYTF
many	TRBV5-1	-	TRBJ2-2	TGCGCCAGCAGCACGGACACCGGGGAGCTGTTTTTT	CASSTDTGELFF
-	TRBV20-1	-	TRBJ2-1	TGCAGTGCTAGAGTCACGTTGACAGAGCAGTTCTTC	CSARVTLTEQFF
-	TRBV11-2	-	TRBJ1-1	TGTGCCAGCAGCTTATCGGGACCTTTTCCGAATGAAGCTTTCTTT	CASSLSGPFPNEAFF
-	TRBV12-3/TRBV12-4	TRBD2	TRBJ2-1	TGTGCCAGCAGTGGACGTACGGGACTAGCTGTATATGAGCAGTTCTTC	CASSGRTGLAVYEQFF
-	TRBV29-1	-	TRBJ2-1	TGCAGCGTAGCCGGGCCCCTCCTTAATGAGCAGTTCTTC	CSVAGPLLNEQFF
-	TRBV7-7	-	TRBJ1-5	TGTGCTAGCAGCCCGGGACTAGCGGGAGTGGGAGATACGCAGCATTTT	CASSPGLAGVGDTQHF
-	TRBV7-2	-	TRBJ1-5	TGTGCCAGCAGCGGGGGGCAGGGCCTTAGCAATCAGCCCCAGCATTTT	CASSGGQGLSNQPQHF
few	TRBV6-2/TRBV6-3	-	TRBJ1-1	TGTGCCAGCAGAACAGGGCCTGTCACTGAAGCTTTCTTT	CASRTGPVTEAFF
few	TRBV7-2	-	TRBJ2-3	TGTGCCAGCAGCTTAGTCAGTCCCTTCACAGATACGCAGTATTTT	CASSLVSPFTDTQYF
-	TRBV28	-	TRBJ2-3	TGTGCCAGTAGCCCCGACAGGTTCTTGTTGACGCAGTATTTT	CASSPDRFLLTQYF
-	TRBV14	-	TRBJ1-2	TGTGCCAGCAGCCAAGATAATAACGGCCTCTATGGCTACACCTTC	CASSQDNNGLYGYTF
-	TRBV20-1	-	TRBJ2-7	TGCAGTGGAAGCGTAGCCGCGTCCTACGAGCAGTACTTC	CSGSVAASYEQYF
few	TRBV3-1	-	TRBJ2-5	TGTGCCAGCAGCCAAGATTCATTGCTGAAGACCCAGTACTTC	CASSQDSLLKTQYF
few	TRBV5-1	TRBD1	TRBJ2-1	TGCGCCAGCAGCGTGGACAGGGGGAATGAGCAGTTCTTC	CASSVDRGNEQFF
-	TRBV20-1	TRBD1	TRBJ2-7	TGCAGTGCTACGACAGGGGCTGGTGTCTACGAGCAGTACTTC	CSATTGAGVYEQYF
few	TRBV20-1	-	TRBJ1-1	TGCAGTGCTCCATCAAGCAGGGGCACTGAAGCTTTCTTT	CSAPSSRGTEAFF
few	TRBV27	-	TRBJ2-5	TGTGCCAGGCACTCCGGGACTCAAGAGACCCAGTACTTC	CARHSGTQETQYF
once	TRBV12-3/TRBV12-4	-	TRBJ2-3	TGTGCCAGCACCGTTAGCAGTGGCGAAGATACGCAGTATTTT	CASTVSSGEDTQYF
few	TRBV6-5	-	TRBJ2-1	TGTGCCAGCAGTTATCGGGACGGTTTCGGGGTAAGACGGTTCTTC	CASSYRDGFGVRRFF
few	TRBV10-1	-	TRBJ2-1	TGCGCCAGCAGTGAGGAGTTAGGGAAAGAGCAGTTCTTC	CASSEELGKEQFF